The entry that follows covers one T cell receptor beta chain sequence. In the source study's methods: It was from reference gene primer amplification that nucleated cell counts were estimated. The method was immunoSEQ multiplex PCR; TCRdb's version includes in-frame clones alone and lacks a portion of them. The DNA gave D and trimming, while V, J and clone size come from that table. The data show approximately 120,000 clones, with approximately 82% seen just once and over 9.5% held by the top ten. The data originate from a study of blood T cell repertoires in COVID-19. For the study at large: Donors in the United States, Italy and Spain gave samples during acute or convalescent COVID-19. T cells, B-cell-depleted T cells, or PBMCs provided the cDNA or gDNA that served as material.

This sequence was found in a man aged 55 to 70 with acute or convalescent COVID-19. Sample: peripheral blood.

The CDR3 spells CASSRVGQAPGQPQHF. The CDR3 DNA is TGTGCCAGCAGTCGAGTGGGACAGGCCCCGGGGCAGCCCCAGCATTTT. This chain joins TRBV28 and TRBJ1-5; 8 bases agree with TRBD1. CDR1 is MDHEN and CDR2 is SYDVKM in the germline V gene. The V and J ends lost 5 bases and 7 bases, in that order; junction bases with no gene match: 13. The CDR3 consists of 16 residues.